A single sample gave rise to the 16 T cell receptor beta chains below, sequenced in a study of shared clonotypes between healthy human individuals. Sequencing used immunoSEQ multiplex PCR; TCRdb keeps in-frame clones, though not all of them. Of millions of clones listed, around 94% are singletons. Sequencing was performed on naive CD4+ T cells sorted from blood. This sample's subset: CD45RA+ positively selected. The receptors derive from a man between 18 and 35 years old in good health.

V is TRBV5-4 and J is TRBJ2-2; 7 nucleotides line up with TRBD2. From germline, CDR1 is SGHNT and CDR2 YYREEE (reference sequence). This CDR3 comprises 14 residues. V lost 4 bases, J lost 5 bases, and 5 bases stayed unmatched. Written as DNA, the CDR3 is TGTGCCAGCAGCCCGGGACTATCAACCGGGGAGCTGTTTTTT. Its protein is CASSPGLSTGELFF. Full variable domain (rest looked up from reference TRBV5-4 and TRBJ2-2): ETGVTQSPTHLIKTRGQQVTLRCSSQSGHNTVSWYQQALGQGPQFIFQYYREEENGRGNFPPRFSGLQFPNYSSELNVNALELDDSALYLCASSPGLSTGELFFGEGSRLTVL.

The rearrangement joins TRBV4-1 to TRBJ1-6; 7 bases map to TRBD1. After removal of 1 base from V and 7 bases from J, the junction contained 7 bases not matched to a gene. Germline V gives CDR1 MGHRA, CDR2 YSYEKL. This CDR3 has 16 residues. The CDR3 loop is CASSQAPGTANSPLHF. As DNA, the CDR3 is TGCGCCAGCAGCCAAGCCCCCGGGACAGCCAATTCACCCCTCCACTTT.

V usage is TRBV19 and J usage is TRBJ2-1; the match to TRBD2 covers 8 bases. The CDR3 length is 18 residues. The germline CDR1 and CDR2 sequences are LNHDA and SQIVND (reference sequence). With V trimmed by 2 bases and J by 6 bases, 15 bases remained unmatched. The CDR3 sequence is CASSIMGREGSNSNEQFF. DNA of the CDR3: TGTGCCAGTAGTATAATGGGCCGGGAGGGTTCAAATTCCAATGAGCAGTTCTTC.

This rearrangement joins TRBV5-4 to TRBJ2-3; 7 bases align to TRBD1. CDR1 and CDR2 from the germline V gene are SGHNT and YYREEE (reference sequence). V trimming: 5 bases; J trimming: 2 bases; junction bases outside the gene matches: 11. The CDR3 runs to 16 residues. DNA for the CDR3: TGTGCCAGCAGGCCCACACAGGGGCAGCCCACAGATACGCAGTATTTT. Encoded protein: CASRPTQGQPTDTQYF.

This chain connects TRBV28 to TRBJ2-7, with 7 bases identical to TRBD1. Losses at the gene ends were 6 bases for V and 8 bases for J; bases not matched to a gene: 13. CDR1 and CDR2 (germline): MDHEN, SYDVKM. The CDR3 runs 14 residues. CDR3 sequence (DNA): TGTGCCAGCAGAAGAGGCGGACAGGTTTATCAGCAGTACTTC. Its translation is CASRRGGQVYQQYF.

This clone was recorded only once. The rearrangement links TRBV19 to TRBJ2-1, with 12 bases that match TRBD1. CDR3 length: 16 amino acids. J was trimmed by 8 bases and V by 5 bases; bases with no gene match: 10. From germline, CDR1 is LNHDA and CDR2 SQIVND (reference sequence). The CDR3 protein is CASSLRDRGRSDEQFF. As DNA, the CDR3 is TGTGCCAGTAGTCTCCGGGACAGGGGGCGCTCGGATGAGCAGTTCTTC.

As regards this clone: Other DNA sequences from this sample encode an identical CDR3 as well. The CDR3 loop reads CASSLRGAKNIQYF. DNA for the CDR3: TGTGCCAGCAGCTTGAGGGGAGCCAAAAACATTCAGTACTTC. The chain has TRBV5-6 and TRBJ2-4, with TRBD1 as a possible D gene (5 bases). Germline V gene sequence: CDR1 SGHDT, CDR2 YYEEEE. The CDR3 extends over 14 amino acids. V lost 1 base and J lost 0, with 5 bases in between.

V gene TRBV10-2 combines with J gene TRBJ1-1; no firm D call. The germline gives CDR1 WSHSY, CDR2 SAAADI. Trimming cost V 6 bases and J 7 bases, with 15 bases left between them. CDR3 length: 13 residues. The CDR3 is CASRDPGVGEAFF. DNA for the CDR3: TGCGCCAGCAGGGACCCTGGGGTAGGTGAAGCTTTCTTT.

V usage is TRBV9 and J usage is TRBJ1-2; 8 bases map to TRBD1. This CDR3 has 14 residues. Germline V gene lookup returns CDR1 SGDLS and CDR2 YYNGEE. The junction had 10 bases not matched to a gene; V was cut back by 4 bases and J by 8 bases. In nucleotides, the CDR3 is TGTGCCAGCAGCCAAAGAGACAGGGGAGGAGGCTACACCTTC. It encodes CASSQRDRGGGYTF.

The chain has TRBV4-1 and TRBJ2-3; the D gene could be TRBD1 or TRBD2 (6 bases each). Trimming took off 4 bases at V and 1 base at J, with 18 bases between the two ends. The CDR3 totals 17 residues. Germline CDR1 reads MGHRA; CDR2 reads YSYEKL. CDR3: CASSRYREEEGTDTQYF. In DNA form, the CDR3 reads TGCGCCAGCAGCCGCTACAGGGAGGAAGAAGGCACAGATACGCAGTATTTT.

The rearrangement links TRBV7-2 to TRBJ2-7; TRBD2 matches 7 bases. Germline V gives CDR1 SGHTA, CDR2 FQGNSA. The CDR3 is 16 residues long. The J segment lost 2 bases and the V segment lost 0 bases, leaving 7 bases of the junction unmatched. The DNA of the CDR3 is TGTGCCAGCAGCTTAGCTTCCACTAGCGCGACCTACGAGCAGTACTTC. Its translation: CASSLASTSATYEQYF.

This chain joins TRBV5-4 and TRBJ2-3; D is unclear. V was pared by 4 bases and J by 2 bases, with 8 bases between. From germline, CDR1 is SGHNT and CDR2 YYREEE (reference sequence). This CDR3 is 13 amino acids long. In DNA form, the CDR3 reads TGTGCCAGCAGCCGGCGAAACACAGATACGCAGTATTTT. This gives the protein CASSRRNTDTQYF.

This sequence joins TRBV5-1 and TRBJ2-5, with TRBD2 matching 7 bases. Per the germline V gene, CDR1 is SGHRS and CDR2 is YFSETQ. This CDR3 has 15 amino acids. V shed 0 bases, J shed 3 bases, and the junction held 5 bases outside the gene matches. CDR3 sequence: CASSLVAGAEETQYF. Here the CDR3 DNA reads TGCGCCAGCAGCTTGGTTGCGGGAGCGGAAGAGACCCAGTACTTC. The full variable domain, in which reference TRBV5-1 and TRBJ2-5 provide the parts outside the CDR3, is KAGVTQTPRYLIKTRGQQVTLSCSPISGHRSVSWYQQTPGQGLQFLFEYFSETQRNKGNFPGRFSGRQFSNSRSEMNVSTLELGDSALYLCASSLVAGAEETQYFGPGTRLLVL.

The V call is TRBV14, the J call TRBJ1-4, with no clear D. CDR1 SGHDN and CDR2 FVKESK come from the germline V gene. V lost 4 bases to trimming and J lost 5 bases, with 8 bases between them. CDR3 size: 13 residues. CDR3 bases: TGTGCCAGCAGCCCACGCTTGAATGAAAAACTGTTTTTT. Its translation: CASSPRLNEKLFF.

The count of this clone is one. This chain's CDR3 is CASSFAGRYPDTQYF. The CDR3 region has the DNA TGTGCCAGCAGTTTTGCAGGCCGATACCCAGATACGCAGTATTTT. This chain links TRBV28 with TRBJ2-3; the D is unclear. V lost 3 bases, J lost 4 bases, and 14 bases lay in between. Germline V CDR1 and CDR2: MDHEN, SYDVKM. CDR3 length: 15 residues.

The V gene is TRBV29-1, the J gene TRBJ2-1; D call uncertain. There are 11 residues in the CDR3. Trimming stripped 1 base from V and 15 bases from J, with 13 bases between. CDR1 and CDR2 (germline): SQVTM, ANQGSEA. The CDR3 protein is CSVEGRRVGFF. DNA of the CDR3: TGCAGCGTTGAAGGTAGAAGGGTTGGGTTCTTC.